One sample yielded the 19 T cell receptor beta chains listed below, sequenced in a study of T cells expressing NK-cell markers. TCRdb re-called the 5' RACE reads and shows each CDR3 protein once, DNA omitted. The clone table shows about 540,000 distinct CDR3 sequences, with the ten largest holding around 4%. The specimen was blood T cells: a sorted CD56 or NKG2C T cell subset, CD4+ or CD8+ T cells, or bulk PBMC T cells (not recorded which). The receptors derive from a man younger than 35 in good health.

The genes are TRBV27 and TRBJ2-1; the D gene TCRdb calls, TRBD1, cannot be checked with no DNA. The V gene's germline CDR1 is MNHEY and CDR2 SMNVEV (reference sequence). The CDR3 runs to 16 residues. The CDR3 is CASSLWGTGTREKQFF.

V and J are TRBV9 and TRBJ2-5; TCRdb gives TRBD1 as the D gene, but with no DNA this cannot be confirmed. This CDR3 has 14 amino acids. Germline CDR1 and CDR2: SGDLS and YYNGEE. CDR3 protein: CASSASTARGTQYF.

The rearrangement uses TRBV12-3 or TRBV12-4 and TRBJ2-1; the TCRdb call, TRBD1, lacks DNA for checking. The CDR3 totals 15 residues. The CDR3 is CASTLRGVTYNEQFF.

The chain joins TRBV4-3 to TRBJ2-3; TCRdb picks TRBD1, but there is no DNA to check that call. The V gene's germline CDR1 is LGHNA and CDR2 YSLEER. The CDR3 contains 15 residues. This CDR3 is CASSQGVTVTDTQYF.

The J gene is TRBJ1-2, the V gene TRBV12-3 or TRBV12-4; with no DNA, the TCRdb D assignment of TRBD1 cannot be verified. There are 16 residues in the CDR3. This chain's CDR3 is CASVLGSQPFNYGYTF.

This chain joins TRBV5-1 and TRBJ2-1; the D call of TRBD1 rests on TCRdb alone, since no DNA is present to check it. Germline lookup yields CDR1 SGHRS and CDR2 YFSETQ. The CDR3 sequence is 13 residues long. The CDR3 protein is CASSLIGGNEQFF.

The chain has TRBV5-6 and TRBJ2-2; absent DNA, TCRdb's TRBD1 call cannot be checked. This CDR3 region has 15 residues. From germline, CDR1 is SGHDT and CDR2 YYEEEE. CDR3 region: CASSRDVLLRGELFF.

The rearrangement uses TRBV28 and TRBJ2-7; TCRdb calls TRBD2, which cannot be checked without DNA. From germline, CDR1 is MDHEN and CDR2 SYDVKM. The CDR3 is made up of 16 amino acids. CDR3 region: CASSPLTSGINHEQYF.

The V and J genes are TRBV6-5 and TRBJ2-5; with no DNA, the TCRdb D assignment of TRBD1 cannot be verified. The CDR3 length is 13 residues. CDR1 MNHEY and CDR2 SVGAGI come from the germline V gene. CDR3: CASRYDPRGTQYF.

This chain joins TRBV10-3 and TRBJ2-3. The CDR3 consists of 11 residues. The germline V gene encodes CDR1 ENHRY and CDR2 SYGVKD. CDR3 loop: CAIAEMDTQYF.

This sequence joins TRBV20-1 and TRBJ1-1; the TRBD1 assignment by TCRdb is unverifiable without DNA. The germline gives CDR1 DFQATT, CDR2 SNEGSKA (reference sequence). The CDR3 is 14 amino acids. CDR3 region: CSASPGSGATEAFF.

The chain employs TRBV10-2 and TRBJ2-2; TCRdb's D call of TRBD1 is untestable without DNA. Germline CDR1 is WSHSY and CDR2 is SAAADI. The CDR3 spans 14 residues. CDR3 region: CASSDWRERRELFF.

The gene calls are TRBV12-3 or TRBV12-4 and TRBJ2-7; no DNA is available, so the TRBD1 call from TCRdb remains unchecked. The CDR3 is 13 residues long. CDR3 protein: CASTKGANYEQYF.

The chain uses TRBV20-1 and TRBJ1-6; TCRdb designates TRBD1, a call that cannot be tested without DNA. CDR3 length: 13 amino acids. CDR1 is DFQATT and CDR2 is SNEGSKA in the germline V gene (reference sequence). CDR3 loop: CSASGQWNSPLHF.

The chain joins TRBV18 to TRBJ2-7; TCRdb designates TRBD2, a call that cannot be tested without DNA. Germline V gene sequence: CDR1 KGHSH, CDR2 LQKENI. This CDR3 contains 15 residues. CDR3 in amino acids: CASSPTREGPNEQYF.

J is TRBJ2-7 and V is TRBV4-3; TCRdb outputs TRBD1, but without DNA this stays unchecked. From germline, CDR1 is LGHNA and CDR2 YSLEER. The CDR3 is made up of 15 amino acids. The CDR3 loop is CASSQDWEGGYEQYF.

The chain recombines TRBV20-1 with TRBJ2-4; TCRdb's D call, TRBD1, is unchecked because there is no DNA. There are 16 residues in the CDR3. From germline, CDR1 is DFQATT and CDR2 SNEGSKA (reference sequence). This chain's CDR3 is CSARGGQGALGNIQYF.

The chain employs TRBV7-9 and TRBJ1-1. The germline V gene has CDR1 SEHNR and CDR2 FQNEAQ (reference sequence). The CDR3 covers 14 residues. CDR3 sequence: CASSPPGPKGEAFF.

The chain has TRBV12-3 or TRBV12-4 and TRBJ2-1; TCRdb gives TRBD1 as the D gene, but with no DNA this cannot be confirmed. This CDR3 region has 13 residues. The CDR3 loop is CASSFSQGQEQFF.